This T cell receptor (beta chain) is from a study of T cell responses to AZD1222 COVID-19 vaccine. Whole-study findings and limits: Reports indicate that nearly half of spike-specific TCRs are directed at unmutated variant regions. White British ancestry dominated among donors, who included more females, and clonal diversity was possibly underestimated. At baseline, just six AZD1222 recipients tested seropositive. Repertoire sampling occurred only after the peak T cell response.

As for this clone: Its specificity is unknown.

The repertoire was sequenced with immunoSEQ multiplex PCR; TCRdb's copy has only in-frame clones and lacks some. The sample consists of under 150,000 clones, about 82% of them appearing once. Germline lookup yields CDR1 LNHDA and CDR2 SQIVND (reference sequence). The CDR3 is 12 amino acids. Trimming stripped 4 bases from V and 11 bases from J, with 14 bases between. Sequenced here: peripheral blood, sampled 28 days after the second dose of the MenACWY control vaccine. This rearrangement joins TRBV19 to TRBJ1-1; D is perhaps TRBD1 (5 bases). The origin of this receptor is an adult who received the MenACWY meningococcal vaccine as a control. The CDR3 here is CASSTGGGIAFF. The CDR3 nucleotides are TGTGCCAGTAGTACAGGCGGGGGGATTGCTTTCTTT.